These 29 T cell receptor beta chains were all obtained from the same sample, sequenced in a study of control samples from healthy donors and cancer patients. Data came from immunoSEQ multiplex PCR; TCRdb stores just in-frame clones and leaves some out. Found here are about 190,000 clones; the top ten clones hold 2% to 2.5%. Sequencing was performed on blood. These receptors were collected from a woman aged 25 to 45 in good health.

The J gene is TRBJ2-7, the V gene TRBV27, with 7 positions matching TRBD1. Germline V CDR1 and CDR2: MNHEY, SMNVEV (reference sequence). The CDR3 is made up of 16 amino acids. With 0 bases clipped from V and 5 bases from J, the junction kept 10 bases outside the gene matches. CDR3: CASSLSVPDRAHEQYF. The CDR3 coding sequence is TGTGCCAGCAGTTTATCGGTCCCCGACAGGGCGCACGAGCAGTACTTC.

The chain combines TRBV7-8 with TRBJ1-5; the D gene is possibly TRBD1 (5 bases). CDR1 is SGHVS, CDR2 FQNEAQ, per germline. V lost 4 bases and J 0 bases, leaving 16 bases between the germline ends. CDR3 size: 17 residues. CDR3: CASSYNGRDHSNQPQHF. CDR3 bases: TGTGCCAGCAGCTACAACGGACGGGACCATAGCAATCAGCCCCAGCATTTT.

The rearrangement uses TRBV7-8 and TRBJ1-5, with 7 bases matching TRBD1. The CDR3 is 15 residues long. The germline gives CDR1 SGHVS, CDR2 FQNEAQ. Trimming removed 1 base from V and 5 bases from J; junction bases left unmatched: 5. CDR3 loop: CASSLGRDRYQPQHF. In DNA form, the CDR3 reads TGTGCCAGCAGCTTAGGCCGGGACAGATATCAGCCCCAGCATTTT.

The J gene is TRBJ1-2, the V gene TRBV7-3, with TRBD1 identical over 7 bases. V was pared by 1 base and J by 6 bases, with 5 bases of the junction left unmatched. The CDR3 length is 14 residues. Per the germline V gene, CDR1 is SGHTA and CDR2 is FQGTGA. In nucleotides, the CDR3 is TGTGCCAGCAGCTTAATACCAACAGGGGATGGCTACACCTTC. Amino acids: CASSLIPTGDGYTF. The full variable domain, in which reference TRBV7-3 and TRBJ1-2 provide the parts outside the CDR3, is GAGVSQTPSNKVTEKGKYVELRCDPISGHTALYWYRQSLGQGPEFLIYFQGTGAADDSGLPNDRFFAVRPEGSVSTLKIQRTERGDSAVYLCASSLIPTGDGYTFGSGTRLTVV.

The CDR3 DNA sequence: TGTGCCAGCAGCGCCGCCTGGGGGTACCCCGGGGAGCTGTTTTTT. This translates into CASSAAWGYPGELFF. The rearrangement uses TRBV9 and TRBJ2-2; the D call may be TRBD1 or TRBD2 (5 bases each). Germline CDR1 SGDLS, CDR2 YYNGEE. This CDR3 is 15 amino acids long. Deletions cut 3 bases from V and 6 bases from J, with 15 bases between.

The CDR3 DNA reads TGTGCTAGTGGTCCGGGGGGCGAACGATTGAACGGGGACTATGGCTACACCTTC. Amino acids: CASGPGGERLNGDYGYTF. V usage is TRBV12-5 and J usage is TRBJ1-2; possible D gene TRBD1, 6 bases. Germline values: CDR1 LGHNT, CDR2 FRNRAP. The CDR3 has 18 residues. V lost 5 bases, J lost 3 bases, and 25 bases lay in between.

This CDR3 is CASSSRPRGPTNQPQHF. Written as DNA, the CDR3 is TGTGCCAGCAGCTCCAGGCCGCGGGGACCTACTAATCAGCCCCAGCATTTT. This chain uses TRBV5-5 with TRBJ1-5; a weak D match, TRBD1 (5 bases). V shed 3 bases and J shed 4 bases, with 20 bases lying between them. The germline CDR1 and CDR2 sequences are SGHKS and YYEKEE (reference sequence). This CDR3 has 17 residues.

The chain joins TRBV6-2 or TRBV6-3 to TRBJ2-2, with a tentative D call TRBD1 (5 bases). V shed 4 bases and J shed 1 base, with 10 bases lying between them. This CDR3 has 15 residues. CDR1 MNHEY and CDR2 SVGEGT come from the germline V gene. CDR3 in amino acids: CASSSWTMNTGELFF. For the CDR3, the DNA is TGTGCCAGCAGTTCCTGGACAATGAACACCGGGGAGCTGTTTTTT.

The chain is built from TRBV6-5 and TRBJ2-2; D is unresolved. The CDR3 consists of 12 residues. From germline, CDR1 is MNHEY and CDR2 SVGAGI. The V and J ends lost 9 bases and 2 bases respectively, with 7 bases between them. Here the CDR3 reads CASSRNTGELFF. CDR3 nucleotides: TGTGCCAGTTCGAGAAACACCGGGGAGCTGTTTTTT.

V gene TRBV3-1 (or the pseudogene TRBV3-2) combines with J gene TRBJ1-5; 8 bases fit TRBD1. After removal of 1 base from V and 0 bases from J, the junction contained 8 bases not matched to a gene. Germline CDR1 LGHDT, CDR2 YNNKEL (reference sequence). The CDR3 contains 18 residues. The CDR3 DNA reads as TGTGCCAGCAGCCAAGCATCGGGACAGGTCTATAGCAATCAGCCCCAGCATTTT. Translated: CASSQASGQVYSNQPQHF.

The CDR3 is CASSLPGASDTEAFF. The CDR3 nucleotides are TGTGCCAGCAGCTTGCCAGGGGCTTCCGACACTGAAGCTTTCTTT. J is TRBJ1-1 and V is TRBV5-4, with D possibly matching TRBD1 (6 bases). Germline V gene sequence: CDR1 SGHNT, CDR2 YYREEE (reference sequence). V was clipped by 1 base and J by 3 bases, with 13 bases between them. There are 15 residues in the CDR3.

The rearrangement joins TRBV29-1 to TRBJ1-1; possibly TRBD1 for D (6 bases). CDR3 length: 13 residues. Germline CDR1 reads SQVTM; CDR2 reads ANQGSEA. Trimming shortened V by 3 bases and J by 0 bases, and 8 bases separated the two germline ends. This CDR3 reads CSVERTVNTEAFF. The CDR3 coding sequence is TGCAGCGTTGAGCGGACAGTGAACACTGAAGCTTTCTTT.

The rearrangement links TRBV5-1 to TRBJ1-2; D gene uncertain. V was clipped by 0 bases and J by 7 bases, with 19 bases between them. Germline values: CDR1 SGHRS, CDR2 YFSETQ. The CDR3 spans 16 residues. DNA for the CDR3: TGCGCCAGCAGCTTGGCACAGCACCCTCGGGCTAGTGGCTACACCTTC. Protein product: CASSLAQHPRASGYTF.

On this clone: A read error may produce the germline difference seen at one junction end. The J gene is TRBJ1-5, the V gene TRBV28; TRBD1 matches at 7 bases. The CDR3 spans 12 residues. The germline gives CDR1 MDHEN, CDR2 SYDVKM. In DNA, the CDR3 is TGTGCCAGCAGAACAGGGGATCAACCCCAGCATTTT. Protein: CASRTGDQPQHF.

The chain is built from TRBV7-9 and TRBJ1-2; TRBD1 is a possible D gene (6 bases). Deletions cut 5 bases from V and 8 bases from J, with 24 bases between. From germline, CDR1 is SEHNR and CDR2 FQNEAQ (reference sequence). The CDR3 is made up of 16 amino acids. Here the CDR3 reads CASSLVRGGRPGGYTF. The CDR3 nucleotides are TGTGCCAGCAGCCTAGTCAGGGGTGGACGTCCGGGCGGCTACACCTTC.

This sequence joins TRBV18 and TRBJ1-3; D may be TRBD1 (5 bases). Between the trimmed V and J ends, which lost 5 bases and 9 bases, there was a span of 14 bases. Germline CDR1 KGHSH, CDR2 LQKENI. The CDR3 consists of 13 residues. DNA of the CDR3: TGTGCCAGCTCAGTACGGGGCGAGGCCACCATATATTTT. This translates into CASSVRGEATIYF.

The chain employs TRBV6-2 or TRBV6-3 and TRBJ2-1; TRBD1 agrees at 8 bases. Losses at the gene ends were 2 bases for V and 11 bases for J; bases not matched to a gene: 8. The CDR3 sequence is 14 residues long. The germline V gene has CDR1 MNHEY and CDR2 SVGEGT. The CDR3 DNA reads as TGTGCCAGCAGTTACCAGGGGGCCTCTAACCAGCAGTTCTTC. This gives the protein CASSYQGASNQQFF.

This CDR3 reads CASSLHTHQPQHF. In nucleotides, the CDR3 is TGTGCCAGCAGTTTACACACACATCAGCCCCAGCATTTT. This chain uses TRBV27 with TRBJ1-5; D remains ambiguous. In germline, CDR1 is MNHEY, CDR2 SMNVEV (reference sequence). Trimming took 2 bases from V and 5 from J, leaving 7 bases between them. This CDR3 has 13 amino acids.

A word on this clone: Compared with germline, one end of the junction differs, possibly owing to a read error. The chain employs TRBV11-2 and TRBJ2-7; D possibly matches TRBD1 or TRBD2 (5 bases each). Germline V lookup: CDR1 SGHAT, CDR2 FQNNGV. The CDR3 extends over 12 amino acids. CDR3 coding DNA: TGTGCCAGCAGCCCCACCAGGGCAGGAGGCTCCTTC. Its protein product is CASSPTRAGGSF.

The CDR3 sequence: CASSLGTGVNTEAFF. DNA of the CDR3: TGTGCCAGCAGCTTGGGGACAGGGGTGAACACTGAAGCTTTCTTT. The genes are TRBV5-4 and TRBJ1-1, with TRBD1 matching 9 bases. This CDR3 is 15 amino acids long. CDR1 SGHNT and CDR2 YYREEE come from the germline V gene (reference sequence). Germline trimming cut 0 bases from V and 0 bases from J; bases unmatched to any gene: 0.

The rearrangement links TRBV23-1 to TRBJ2-5; D remains unclear. TRBV23-1 is an ORF for which the function is uncertain. V gave up 2 bases and J gave up 3 bases, with 16 bases separating them. The CDR3 sequence is 16 residues long. The DNA of the CDR3 is TGCGCCAGCAGTCAACCTAACGGGCCCTGGGAAGAGACCCAGTACTTC. Residues: CASSQPNGPWEETQYF.

This sequence joins TRBV7-9 and TRBJ1-4, with D perhaps matching TRBD1 (6 bases). The ends were cut back, 5 bases at V and 0 bases at J, with 10 bases in the middle. CDR3 length: 15 residues. CDR1 is SEHNR and CDR2 is FQNEAQ in the germline V gene (reference sequence). CDR3 residues: CASSQQGSTNEKLFF. The CDR3 coding sequence is TGTGCCAGCAGCCAGCAGGGGTCAACTAATGAAAAACTGTTTTTT.

The CDR3 sequence is CASSSWGSGEQYF. CDR3 nucleotide sequence: TGTGCCAGCAGTTCTTGGGGCTCGGGGGAGCAGTACTTC. The chain couples TRBV12-3 or TRBV12-4 to TRBJ2-7; D tentatively reads TRBD1 or TRBD2 (5 bases each). The CDR3 is 13 amino acids. V lost 4 bases and J lost 7, with 14 bases in between.

The rearrangement joins TRBV2 to TRBJ2-7; D remains ambiguous. Germline lookup yields CDR1 SNHLY and CDR2 FYNNEI. Trimming pared 0 bases from V and 7 bases from J, leaving 7 bases between. The CDR3 spans 12 residues. Written as DNA, the CDR3 is TGTGCCAGCAGTGAAGCTGTACGGGAGCAGTACTTC. Translation: CASSEAVREQYF. The whole variable domain, remainder taken from reference TRBV2 and TRBJ2-7, is EPEVTQTPSHQVTQMGQEVILRCVPISNHLYFYWYRQILGQKVEFLVSFYNNEISEKSEIFDDQFSVERPDGSNFTLKIRSTKLEDSAMYFCASSEAVREQYFGPGTRLTVT.

The chain couples TRBV18 to TRBJ1-6, with D unclear. Germline CDR1 and CDR2: KGHSH and LQKENI. The V gene lost 1 base and the J gene lost 8 bases, with 12 bases spanning the gap. CDR3 length: 15 amino acids. CDR3 protein: CASSPLREADSPLHF. DNA of the CDR3: TGTGCCAGCTCACCACTAAGGGAAGCGGATTCACCCCTCCACTTT.

The CDR3 nucleotides are TGTGCCAGCAGCCGCGTAGAACGGATGGAAAAACTGTTTTTT. Translated: CASSRVERMEKLFF. This chain uses TRBV6-6 with TRBJ1-4; D remains ambiguous. V lost 6 bases to trimming and J lost 8 bases, with 16 bases between them. Germline V gene sequence: CDR1 MNHNY, CDR2 SVGAGI (reference sequence). CDR3 length: 14 amino acids.

V gene TRBV19 combines with J gene TRBJ1-5, with D maybe TRBD1 (6 bases). The V gene lost 5 bases and the J gene lost 0 bases, with 14 bases spanning the gap. The CDR3 consists of 16 residues. Germline CDR1 is LNHDA and CDR2 is SQIVND (reference sequence). The CDR3 DNA is TGTGCCAGTAGTTGGAGAGGGGGGGATAGCAATCAGCCCCAGCATTTT. Protein: CASSWRGGDSNQPQHF.

The rearrangement joins TRBV2 to TRBJ1-2, with D perhaps matching TRBD1 (6 bases). Germline values: CDR1 SNHLY, CDR2 FYNNEI. V lost 5 bases and J 4 bases, leaving 14 bases between the germline ends. The CDR3 is made up of 14 amino acids. This chain's CDR3 is CASSSLRGGYGYTF. For the CDR3, the DNA is TGTGCCAGCAGTTCACTCAGGGGTGGCTATGGCTACACCTTC.

The V and J genes are TRBV30 and TRBJ1-6, with D unclear. Trimming took off 7 bases at V and 7 bases at J, with 17 bases between the two ends. The CDR3 runs to 14 residues. Germline V lookup: CDR1 GTSNPN, CDR2 SVGIG (reference sequence). The chain's CDR3 is CASERAFTNSPLHF. The CDR3 coding sequence is TGTGCCTCAGAACGGGCTTTCACCAATTCACCCCTCCACTTT.